This TCR beta chain appears in the sequencing data of a study of shared clonotypes between healthy human individuals. This clone appeared once. The antigen remains undetermined. Findings and limits, study-wide: How much donors shared clonotypes was expected to be affected by sequencing depth. Estimated richness values were generally larger in naive subsets than in memory subsets.

Method: immunoSEQ multiplex PCR; TCRdb's copy keeps in-frame clones and lacks some. Of over 2 million clones in the sample, 90% to 95% are singletons; the top ten hold roughly 0.13%. The sequencing sample was made of naive CD4+ T cells sorted from blood. Indicated subset: CD45RA+ positively selected. The sequence derives from a man younger than 35 in good health.

CDR3 DNA: TGTGCCAGCAGTCTCCGCCTCAGGGAAAAGCAGTACTTC. Residues: CASSLRLREKQYF. V is TRBV6-1 and J is TRBJ2-7; TRBD1 might be the D (5 bases). Trimming shortened V by 5 bases and J by 8 bases, and 16 bases separated the two germline ends. Per the germline V gene, CDR1 is MNHNS and CDR2 is SASEGT. There are 13 residues in the CDR3.